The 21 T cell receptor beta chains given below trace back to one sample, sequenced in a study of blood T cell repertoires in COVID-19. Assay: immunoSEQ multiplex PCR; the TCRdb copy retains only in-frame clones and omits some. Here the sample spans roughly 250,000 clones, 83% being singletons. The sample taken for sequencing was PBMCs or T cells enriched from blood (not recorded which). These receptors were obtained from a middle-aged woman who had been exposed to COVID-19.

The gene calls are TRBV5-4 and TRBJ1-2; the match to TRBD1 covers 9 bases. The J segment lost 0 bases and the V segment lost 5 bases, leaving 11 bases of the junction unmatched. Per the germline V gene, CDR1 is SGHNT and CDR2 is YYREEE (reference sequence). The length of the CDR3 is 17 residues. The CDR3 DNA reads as TGTGCCAGCAGTTTTCCGGGACAGGGAGGGGCTAACTATGGCTACACCTTC. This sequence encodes CASSFPGQGGANYGYTF.

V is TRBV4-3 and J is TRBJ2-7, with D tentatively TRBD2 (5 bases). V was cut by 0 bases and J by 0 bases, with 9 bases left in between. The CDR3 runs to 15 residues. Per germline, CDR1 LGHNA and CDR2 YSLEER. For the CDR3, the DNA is TGCGCCAGCAGCCAAGATCCGGGGAGCTCCTACGAGCAGTACTTC. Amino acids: CASSQDPGSSYEQYF.

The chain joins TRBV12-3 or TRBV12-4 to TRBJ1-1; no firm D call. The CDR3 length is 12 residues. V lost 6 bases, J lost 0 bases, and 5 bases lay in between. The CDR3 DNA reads TGTGCCAGCAGGTCTATGAACACTGAAGCTTTCTTT. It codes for CASRSMNTEAFF.

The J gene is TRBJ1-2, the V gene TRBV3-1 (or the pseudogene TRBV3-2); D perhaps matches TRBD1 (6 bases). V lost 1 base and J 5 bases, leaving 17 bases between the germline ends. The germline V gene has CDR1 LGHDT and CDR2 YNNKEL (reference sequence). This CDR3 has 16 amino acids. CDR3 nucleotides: TGTGCCAGCAGCCAAGGGATGGTGGGGGCGGGTTATGGCTACACCTTC. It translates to CASSQGMVGAGYGYTF.

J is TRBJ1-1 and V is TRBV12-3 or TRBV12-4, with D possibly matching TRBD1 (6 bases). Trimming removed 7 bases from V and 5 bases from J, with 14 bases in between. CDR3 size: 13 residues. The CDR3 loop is CASTSRGGTEAFF. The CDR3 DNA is TGTGCCAGCACCTCGCGAGGGGGAACTGAAGCTTTCTTT.

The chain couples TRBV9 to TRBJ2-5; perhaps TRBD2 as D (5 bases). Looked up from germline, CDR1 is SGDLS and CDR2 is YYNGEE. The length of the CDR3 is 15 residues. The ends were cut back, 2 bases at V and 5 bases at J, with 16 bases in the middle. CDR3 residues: CASSVDGVGVETQYF. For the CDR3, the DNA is TGTGCCAGCAGCGTTGACGGGGTGGGCGTTGAGACCCAGTACTTC.

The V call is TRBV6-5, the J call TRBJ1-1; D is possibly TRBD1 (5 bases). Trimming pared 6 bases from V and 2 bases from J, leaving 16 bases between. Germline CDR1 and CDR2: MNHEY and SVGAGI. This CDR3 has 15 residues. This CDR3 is CASRRPIGANTEAFF. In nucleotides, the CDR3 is TGTGCCAGCAGGCGTCCTATAGGGGCCAACACTGAAGCTTTCTTT.

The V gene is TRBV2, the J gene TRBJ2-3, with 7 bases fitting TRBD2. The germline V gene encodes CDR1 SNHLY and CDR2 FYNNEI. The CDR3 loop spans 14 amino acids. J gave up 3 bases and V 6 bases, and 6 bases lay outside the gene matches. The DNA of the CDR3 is TGTGCCAGCAGCGAACTAGCGACTACAGATACGCAGTATTTT. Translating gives CASSELATTDTQYF.

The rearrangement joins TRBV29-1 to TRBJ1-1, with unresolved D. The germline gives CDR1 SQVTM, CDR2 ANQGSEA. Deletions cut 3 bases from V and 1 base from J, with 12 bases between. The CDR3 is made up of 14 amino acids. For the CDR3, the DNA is TGCAGCGTTGATCGCTCCGGGGAGAACACTGAAGCTTTCTTT. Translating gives CSVDRSGENTEAFF.

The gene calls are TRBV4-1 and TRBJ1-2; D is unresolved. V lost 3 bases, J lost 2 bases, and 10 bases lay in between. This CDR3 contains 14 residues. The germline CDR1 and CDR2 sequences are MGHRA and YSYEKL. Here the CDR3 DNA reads TGCGCCAGCAGCCAGACACAATTAAACTATGGCTACACCTTC. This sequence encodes CASSQTQLNYGYTF.

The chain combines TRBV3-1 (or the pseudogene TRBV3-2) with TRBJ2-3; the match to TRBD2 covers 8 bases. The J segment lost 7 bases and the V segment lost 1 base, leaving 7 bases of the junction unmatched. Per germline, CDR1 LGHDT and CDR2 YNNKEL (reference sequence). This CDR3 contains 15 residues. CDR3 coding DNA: TGTGCCAGCAGCCAAGGAGGACTAGCTAGTCATACGCAGTATTTT. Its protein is CASSQGGLASHTQYF.

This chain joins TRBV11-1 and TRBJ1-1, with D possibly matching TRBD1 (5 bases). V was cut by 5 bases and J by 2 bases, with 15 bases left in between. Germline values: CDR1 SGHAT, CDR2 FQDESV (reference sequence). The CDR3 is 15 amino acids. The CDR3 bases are TGTGCCAGCAGCCTTCAACGGGGGGTAAACACTGAAGCTTTCTTT. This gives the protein CASSLQRGVNTEAFF.

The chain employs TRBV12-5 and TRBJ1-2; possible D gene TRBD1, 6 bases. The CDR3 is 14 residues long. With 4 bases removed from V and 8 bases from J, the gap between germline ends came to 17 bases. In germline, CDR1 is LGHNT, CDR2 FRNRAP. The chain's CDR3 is CASGWHPGVEGYTF. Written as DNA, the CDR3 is TGTGCTAGTGGTTGGCACCCAGGGGTCGAGGGCTACACCTTC.

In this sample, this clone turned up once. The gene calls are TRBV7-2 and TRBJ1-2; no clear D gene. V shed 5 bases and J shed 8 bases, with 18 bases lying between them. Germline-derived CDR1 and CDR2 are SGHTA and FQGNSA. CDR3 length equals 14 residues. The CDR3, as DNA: TGTGCCAGCAGCGCCGCCGGCGTCACTATGGGCTACACCTTC. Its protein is CASSAAGVTMGYTF.

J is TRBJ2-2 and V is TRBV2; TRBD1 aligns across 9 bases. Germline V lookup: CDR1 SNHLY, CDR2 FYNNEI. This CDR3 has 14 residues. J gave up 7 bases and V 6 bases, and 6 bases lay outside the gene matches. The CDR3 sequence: CASRPGQGDGELFF. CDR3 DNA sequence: TGTGCCAGCAGGCCGGGACAGGGAGACGGGGAGCTGTTTTTT.

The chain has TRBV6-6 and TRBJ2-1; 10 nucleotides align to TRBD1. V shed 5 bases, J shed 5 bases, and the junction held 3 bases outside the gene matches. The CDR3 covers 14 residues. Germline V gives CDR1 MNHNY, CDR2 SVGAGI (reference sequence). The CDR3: CASSLDRGDNEQFF. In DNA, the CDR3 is TGTGCCAGCAGTCTGGACAGGGGGGACAATGAGCAGTTCTTC.

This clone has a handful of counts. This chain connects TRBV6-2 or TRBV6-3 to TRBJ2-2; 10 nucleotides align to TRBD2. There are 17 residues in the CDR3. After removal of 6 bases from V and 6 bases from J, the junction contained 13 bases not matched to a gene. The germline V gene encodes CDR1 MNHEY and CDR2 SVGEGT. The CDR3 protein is CASSIYLASGGSGELFF. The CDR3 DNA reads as TGTGCCAGCAGCATTTACCTTGCTAGCGGGGGATCCGGGGAGCTGTTTTTT.

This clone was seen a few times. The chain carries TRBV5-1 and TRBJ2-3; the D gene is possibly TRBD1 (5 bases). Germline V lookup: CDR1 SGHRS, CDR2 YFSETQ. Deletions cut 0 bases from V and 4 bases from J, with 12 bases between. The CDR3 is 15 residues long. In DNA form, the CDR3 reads TGCGCCAGCAGCTTGGGACAGTTAAGAGCAGATACGCAGTATTTT. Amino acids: CASSLGQLRADTQYF.

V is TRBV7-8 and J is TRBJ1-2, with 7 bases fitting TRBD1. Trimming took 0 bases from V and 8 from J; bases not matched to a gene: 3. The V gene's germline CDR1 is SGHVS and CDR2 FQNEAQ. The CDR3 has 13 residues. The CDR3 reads CASSLAQGGGYTF. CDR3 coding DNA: TGTGCCAGCAGCTTAGCGCAGGGGGGCGGCTACACCTTC.

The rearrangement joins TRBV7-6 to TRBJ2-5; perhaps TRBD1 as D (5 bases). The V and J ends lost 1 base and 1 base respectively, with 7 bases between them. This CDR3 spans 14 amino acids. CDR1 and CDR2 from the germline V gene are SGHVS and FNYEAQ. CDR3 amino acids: CASSLVRGQETQYF. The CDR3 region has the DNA TGTGCCAGCAGCTTAGTTAGGGGCCAAGAGACCCAGTACTTC.

DNA of the CDR3: TGTGCCATCAGTGAAACGCAGGGAACGAGCCTTAGTGAAGCTTTCTTT. Translated: CAISETQGTSLSEAFF. The chain combines TRBV10-3 with TRBJ1-1, with D maybe TRBD1 (5 bases). The length of the CDR3 is 16 residues. Per the germline V gene, CDR1 is ENHRY and CDR2 is SYGVKD. Trimming took 3 bases from V and 7 from J, leaving 21 bases between them.